Listed below are T cell receptor beta chains from one sample, sequenced in a study of T cell responses to AZD1222 COVID-19 vaccine. This table comes from immunoSEQ multiplex PCR, and its TCRdb copy is limited to in-frame clones, with some not included. The sample yields roughly 120,000 clones, 80% to 90% seen once. Sequencing was performed on peripheral blood, taken on day 0 of AZD1222 vaccination. The receptors were sampled from an adult in good health. The CDR3 runs from the conserved cysteine through the conserved F or W. Each record gives: CDR3 length, V gene, clone size, D gene, J gene, CDR3 protein, CDR3 DNA. A D gene is named only where the DNA matches it firmly. Where a row states a size, it is once, few, many or the class of an expanded clone; other rows omit it.

>16|TRBV7-9|.|.|TRBJ1-6
CASSLGAHYYNSPLHF
TGTGCCAGCAGCTTAGGGGCCCATTATTATAATTCACCCCTCCACTTT
>17|TRBV7-2|.|.|TRBJ2-4
CASSLLTGSEAKNIQYF
TGTGCCAGCAGCTTATTAACAGGTTCCGAGGCCAAAAACATTCAGTACTTC
>15|TRBV11-3|once|.|TRBJ2-3
CASSLFSGSTDTQYF
TGTGCCAGCAGCTTATTTAGCGGAAGCACAGATACGCAGTATTTT
>16|TRBV5-6|.|.|TRBJ2-3
CASTMGSRVSTDTQYF
TGTGCCAGCACCATGGGGTCCCGAGTCAGCACAGATACGCAGTATTTT
>14|TRBV11-2|.|.|TRBJ2-5
CASSLGNMQETQYF
TGTGCCAGCAGCTTAGGAAACATGCAAGAGACCCAGTACTTC
>13|TRBV10-3|.|.|TRBJ1-5
CAISVAENQPQHF
TGTGCCATCAGTGTGGCAGAAAATCAGCCCCAGCATTTT
>15|TRBV27|once|TRBD2|TRBJ2-1
CASTAGSGSDNEQFF
TGTGCCAGCACTGCAGGTAGCGGGAGCGACAATGAGCAGTTCTTC
>15|TRBV7-2|.|.|TRBJ1-1
CASSFSRGGGTEAFF
TGTGCCAGCAGCTTTAGTAGGGGGGGAGGCACTGAAGCTTTCTTT
>14|TRBV19|.|TRBD1|TRBJ1-2
CASSMLDRDYGYTF
TGTGCCAGTAGTATGCTGGACAGGGACTATGGCTACACCTTC
>15|TRBV5-5|.|.|TRBJ1-5
CASSLEGRENQPQHF
TGTGCCAGCAGCTTGGAAGGCAGGGAGAATCAGCCCCAGCATTTT
>12|TRBV6-5|.|.|TRBJ2-7
CANKGQFDEQYF
TGTGCCAACAAAGGACAGTTCGACGAGCAGTACTTC
>15|TRBV5-4|.|TRBD2|TRBJ2-1
CASSEGLGGVNEQFF
TGTGCCAGCAGCGAAGGACTAGGCGGCGTGAATGAGCAGTTCTTC
>12|TRBV6-2/TRBV6-3|.|.|TRBJ2-7
CASSYSSLEQYF
TGTGCCAGCAGTTACTCATCTTTGGAGCAGTACTTC
>12|TRBV9|.|.|TRBJ2-1
CARGVATDEQFF
TGTGCCAGAGGGGTAGCGACCGATGAGCAGTTCTTC
>14|TRBV5-4|.|.|TRBJ2-2
CASSLGLLGGELFF
TGTGCCAGCAGCTTGGGACTGCTAGGCGGGGAGCTGTTTTTT
>14|TRBV19|.|.|TRBJ1-5
CASTPGHRNQPQHF
TGTGCCAGTACCCCCGGGCACCGAAATCAGCCCCAGCATTTT
>17|TRBV5-6|once|TRBD1|TRBJ1-2
CASTSFIKGARYYGYTF
TGTGCCAGCACAAGCTTTATAAAGGGGGCGCGGTACTATGGCTACACCTTC
>12|TRBV28|.|.|TRBJ1-1
CASPTSSGEAFF
TGTGCCAGCCCGACCTCCTCGGGTGAAGCTTTCTTT
>14|TRBV7-2|.|.|TRBJ1-2
CASSRDTIYYGYTF
TGTGCCAGCAGCCGGGACACCATTTACTATGGCTACACCTTC
>17|TRBV27|.|TRBD2|TRBJ2-1
CASSLGPRLAVYNEQFF
TGTGCCAGCAGTTTGGGGCCACGGCTAGCGGTCTACAATGAGCAGTTCTTC
>14|TRBV11-3|.|.|TRBJ2-7
CASSPGPSSYEQYF
TGTGCCAGCAGCCCGGGGCCCTCCTCCTACGAGCAGTACTTC
>14|TRBV2|.|TRBD1|TRBJ2-2
CASSGDRVNGELFF
TGTGCCAGCAGTGGGGACAGGGTCAATGGGGAGCTGTTTTTT
>14|TRBV19|.|.|TRBJ1-2
CASSAGSSNYGYTF
TGTGCCAGTTCCGCCGGGAGCTCTAACTATGGCTACACCTTC
>15|TRBV7-2|.|.|TRBJ2-7
CASSLVRTEPSEQYF
TGTGCCAGCAGCTTAGTCAGGACAGAGCCCTCCGAGCAGTACTTC
>17|TRBV7-9|.|TRBD1|TRBJ2-5
CASSRTRQGLYQETQYF
TGTGCCAGCAGCCGCACCCGACAGGGCCTTTATCAAGAGACCCAGTACTTC
>15|TRBV5-7|few|TRBD1|TRBJ1-2
CASSWGQGANYGYTF
TGTGCCAGCAGCTGGGGACAGGGGGCAAACTATGGCTACACCTTC
>14|TRBV7-9|once|.|TRBJ1-1
CASSLTAMNTEAFF
TGTGCCAGCAGCTTAACAGCAATGAACACTGAAGCTTTCTTT
>10|TRBV21-1|.|.|TRBJ2-7
CASNIYEQYF
TGTGCCAGCAACATCTACGAGCAGTACTTC
>17|TRBV3-1/TRBV3-2|few|TRBD2|TRBJ2-1
CASSQLGLAGGQNEQFF
TGTGCCAGCAGCCAATTGGGGCTAGCGGGGGGGCAGAATGAGCAGTTCTTC
>14|TRBV5-1|.|TRBD1|TRBJ1-1
CASSYRGSRAEAFF
TGCGCCAGCAGCTACAGGGGCTCCCGCGCTGAAGCTTTCTTT
>13|TRBV6-2/TRBV6-3|few|.|TRBJ1-1
CASSRTMNTEAFF
TGTGCCAGCAGTAGGACCATGAACACTGAAGCTTTCTTT
>16|TRBV2|.|TRBD2|TRBJ2-3
CASSEQAGRLTDTQYF
TGTGCCAGCAGTGAACAAGCGGGGAGGTTAACAGATACGCAGTATTTT
>15|TRBV5-4|.|TRBD2|TRBJ2-3
CASSFGLVGADTQYF
TGTGCCAGCAGCTTTGGACTAGTCGGTGCAGATACGCAGTATTTT
>16|TRBV28|.|.|TRBJ1-4
CASSPAWRPTNEKLFF
TGTGCCAGCAGTCCCGCCTGGAGACCAACTAATGAAAAACTGTTTTTT
>13|TRBV19|few|.|TRBJ1-1
CASSSRGASEAFF
TGTGCCAGTAGTAGCAGAGGGGCAAGTGAAGCTTTCTTT
>15|TRBV6-5|.|TRBD1|TRBJ2-3
CASSTGQGAPDTQYF
TGTGCCAGCAGCACGGGACAGGGGGCCCCAGATACGCAGTATTTT
>18|TRBV9|.|TRBD1|TRBJ2-3
CASSAVPGQGVGRDTQYF
TGTGCCAGCAGCGCTGTCCCGGGACAGGGGGTTGGAAGAGATACGCAGTATTTT
>15|TRBV3-1/TRBV3-2|.|TRBD2|TRBJ2-1
CASSRLAGLYNEQFF
TGTGCCAGCAGCCGCCTAGCGGGCCTTTACAATGAGCAGTTCTTC
>18|TRBV9|.|TRBD2|TRBJ2-1
CASSSRTSGGTSYNEQFF
TGTGCCAGCAGCTCCCGGACTAGCGGGGGGACCTCCTACAATGAGCAGTTCTTC
>15|TRBV9|.|.|TRBJ1-1
CASSVYDRENTEAFF
TGTGCCAGCAGCGTATACGACAGAGAGAACACTGAAGCTTTCTTT
>13|TRBV18|.|.|TRBJ1-1
CASSLGTGTEAFF
TGTGCCAGCTCCCTCGGGACGGGCACTGAAGCTTTCTTT
>15|TRBV18|.|.|TRBJ1-2
CASLRPGLLFYGYTF
TGTGCCAGCTTACGGCCGGGGCTATTGTTCTATGGCTACACCTTC
>16|TRBV5-4|.|TRBD2|TRBJ2-4
CASSLAKSSGQNIQYF
TGTGCCAGCAGCTTGGCAAAGTCTAGCGGCCAAAACATTCAGTACTTC
>14|TRBV3-1/TRBV3-2|.|.|TRBJ1-6
CASHPGTHNSPLHF
TGTGCCAGCCACCCAGGGACCCATAATTCACCCCTCCACTTT
>13|TRBV18|.|.|TRBJ2-5
CASSPDGQETQYF
TGTGCCAGCTCACCAGACGGGCAAGAGACCCAGTACTTC
>14|TRBV28|.|TRBD1|TRBJ1-3
CASSLQGARNTIYF
TGTGCCAGCAGTTTACAGGGGGCAAGAAACACCATATATTTT
>13|TRBV6-6|.|.|TRBJ2-7
CASSLDRRYEQYF
TGTGCCAGCAGTTTGGACAGACGCTACGAGCAGTACTTC
>18|TRBV7-8|.|TRBD2|TRBJ2-3
CASSHPQRLATSTDTQYF
TGTGCCAGCAGCCACCCCCAGAGACTAGCGACTAGCACAGATACGCAGTATTTT